Presented here are 10 T cell receptor beta chains from one specimen sequenced in a study of CD4 T cells in relation to SARS-CoV-2 and coronaviruses. These receptors' targets are unknown. Before the COVID-19 pandemic, during about 2011-2019, CD4+ T cells were taken from unexposed donors. CD4+ T cells were isolated from the cells after 10 days of culture. Assay: immunoSEQ multiplex PCR; the TCRdb copy retains only in-frame clones and omits some. The repertoire holds tens of thousands of clones, roughly 82% seen once, with around 13% in the top ten. Material: CD4+ T cells from PBMCs, cultured in vitro. These TCRs come from a human donor in good health.

The chain recombines TRBV3-1 (or the pseudogene TRBV3-2) with TRBJ2-1, with D possibly TRBD1 on 6 matching bases. CDR1 and CDR2 (germline): LGHDT, YNNKEL (reference sequence). Trimming cost V 5 bases and J 10 bases, with 12 bases left between them. This CDR3 is 12 amino acids long. The CDR3, as DNA: TGTGCCAGCAGCTTGACAGGCTTGGAGCAGTTCTTC. As protein: CASSLTGLEQFF.

The rearrangement joins TRBV7-2 to TRBJ2-3; D remains ambiguous. With 5 bases removed from V and 0 bases from J, the gap between germline ends came to 12 bases. The CDR3 runs to 15 residues. From germline, CDR1 is SGHTA and CDR2 FQGNSA. As DNA, the CDR3 is TGTGCCAGCAGCCAACGACCCCGGAGCACAGATACGCAGTATTTT. Encoded protein: CASSQRPRSTDTQYF. Combining the CDR3 with reference TRBV7-2 and TRBJ2-3 gives the whole variable domain GAGVSQSPSNKVTEKGKDVELRCDPISGHTALYWYRQSLGQGLEFLIYFQGNSAPDKSGLPSDRFSAERTGGSVSTLTIQRTQQEDSAVYLCASSQRPRSTDTQYFGPGTRLTVL.

The sample holds one count of this clone. The chain employs TRBV7-2 and TRBJ2-7; D is perhaps TRBD2 (6 bases). V lost 5 bases and J lost 2, with 16 bases in between. The CDR3 spans 15 residues. The germline gives CDR1 SGHTA, CDR2 FQGNSA. In DNA, the CDR3 is TGTGCCAGCAGCCAACAAGTCGGGACTGCCTACGAGCAGTACTTC. Protein: CASSQQVGTAYEQYF.

The rearrangement links TRBV7-9 to TRBJ1-5; possible D gene TRBD1, 5 bases. CDR3 length equals 13 residues. V lost 3 bases, J lost 7 bases, and 10 bases lay in between. Looked up from germline, CDR1 is SEHNR and CDR2 is FQNEAQ (reference sequence). The CDR3 is CASSLGGGQPQHF. The CDR3 DNA reads as TGTGCCAGCAGCTTGGGCGGGGGACAGCCCCAGCATTTT.

The CDR3 spells CASSGGGLNTEAFF. CDR3 coding DNA: TGTGCCAGCAGCGGAGGCGGATTGAACACTGAAGCTTTCTTT. The gene calls are TRBV9 and TRBJ1-1; D is unclear. CDR3 length equals 14 residues. Germline V gene data show CDR1 as SGDLS and CDR2 as YYNGEE. Between the trimmed V and J ends, which lost 3 bases and 0 bases, there was a span of 9 bases.

The chain is built from TRBV19 and TRBJ2-1; 7 nucleotides match TRBD2. The CDR3 extends over 15 amino acids. With 3 bases clipped from V and 7 bases from J, the junction kept 9 bases outside the gene matches. Germline CDR1 LNHDA, CDR2 SQIVND (reference sequence). The CDR3, as DNA: TGTGCCAGTAGTATCCCGCGCGGGGGATGGAATGAGCAGTTCTTC. Its protein is CASSIPRGGWNEQFF.

The chain is built from TRBV6-6 and TRBJ2-1; D is undetermined. Germline V CDR1 and CDR2: MNHNY, SVGAGI (reference sequence). This CDR3 comprises 16 residues. The V gene lost 0 bases and the J gene lost 1 base, with 10 bases spanning the gap. The CDR3 DNA sequence: TGTGCCAGCAGTTACTCCGCAGGACCGTCCTACAATGAGCAGTTCTTC. It codes for CASSYSAGPSYNEQFF.

The chain joins TRBV29-1 to TRBJ2-3, with 11 bases matching TRBD2. Trimming cost V 7 bases and J 3 bases; bases outside gene matches: 12. CDR1 is SQVTM, CDR2 ANQGSEA, per germline. The CDR3 runs to 16 residues. The CDR3 here is CSGGGGSSGRTDTQYF. The CDR3 nucleotides are TGCAGCGGGGGAGGGGGATCTAGCGGGAGGACAGATACGCAGTATTTT.

This clone was observed a handful of times. This chain joins TRBV4-1 and TRBJ1-2; D unclear. The CDR3 is 13 amino acids. V was shortened by 4 bases and J by 8 bases, with 14 bases between the two germline ends. Germline V gives CDR1 MGHRA, CDR2 YSYEKL. In DNA, the CDR3 is TGCGCCAGCAGCCCTCAGGACCGGACGGGCTACACCTTC. This encodes CASSPQDRTGYTF.

The genes are TRBV5-1 and TRBJ2-7; D perhaps matches TRBD1 (6 bases). There are 16 residues in the CDR3. Germline CDR1 and CDR2: SGHRS and YFSETQ. Trimming took off 3 bases at V and 0 bases at J, with 16 bases between the two ends. The DNA of the CDR3 is TGCGCCAGCAGCTCAGGGACACCGGGGAGCTCCTACGAGCAGTACTTC. Protein sequence: CASSSGTPGSSYEQYF. Based on the CDR3 plus reference TRBV5-1 and TRBJ2-7, the full variable domain is KAGVTQTPRYLIKTRGQQVTLSCSPISGHRSVSWYQQTPGQGLQFLFEYFSETQRNKGNFPGRFSGRQFSNSRSEMNVSTLELGDSALYLCASSSGTPGSSYEQYFGPGTRLTVT.